This is a list of T cell receptor beta chains from one sample in a study of T cell responses to AZD1222 COVID-19 vaccine. Measured with immunoSEQ multiplex PCR; TCRdb has only the in-frame clones, and not every one. The sample contains roughly 120,000 clones, roughly 87% of which appear only once. The sample here was peripheral blood, taken on day 0 of MenACWY control vaccination. The receptor set was obtained from an adult in good health. Both conserved end residues are part of each CDR3. The order of the fields is D gene, J gene, clone size, V gene, CDR3 protein, CDR3 DNA. A D gene is named only where the DNA matches it firmly. Where a row states a size, it is once, few, many or the class of an expanded clone; other rows omit it.

>-|TRBJ1-1|once|TRBV28
CASSLTGSNTEAFF
TGTGCCAGCAGTTTAACAGGATCTAACACTGAAGCTTTCTTT
>-|TRBJ2-5|-|TRBV15
CATSRRDLEETQYF
TGTGCCACCAGCAGACGGGACCTCGAAGAGACCCAGTACTTC
>TRBD2|TRBJ2-3|few|TRBV9
CASSVVGLAADTQYF
TGTGCCAGCAGCGTAGTGGGACTAGCGGCAGATACGCAGTATTTT
>-|TRBJ1-1|-|TRBV7-6
CASSPTRGNTEAFF
TGTGCCAGCAGCCCAACAAGGGGGAACACTGAAGCTTTCTTT
>-|TRBJ1-1|-|TRBV29-1
CSALQGGRAFF
TGCAGCGCTCTCCAGGGAGGGCGAGCTTTCTTT
>-|TRBJ2-7|-|TRBV7-2
CASSYPSRRGQSVYEQYF
TGTGCCAGCAGCTACCCCTCGAGGAGGGGCCAAAGTGTCTACGAGCAGTACTTC
>-|TRBJ1-4|-|TRBV7-2
CASSPRLINEKLFF
TGTGCCAGCAGCCCCAGACTGATTAATGAAAAACTGTTTTTT
>-|TRBJ2-7|-|TRBV7-9
CASSTTSWEQYF
TGTGCCAGCAGCACCACTAGCTGGGAGCAGTACTTC
>-|TRBJ1-4|once|TRBV24-1
CATSGSGPLDEKLFF
TGTGCCACCAGTGGCTCCGGGCCTCTCGATGAAAAACTGTTTTTT
>-|TRBJ1-6|-|TRBV27
CASSEVGNSPLHF
TGTGCCAGCTCGGAAGTAGGTAATTCACCCCTCCACTTT
>TRBD1|TRBJ1-2|-|TRBV7-9
CASSLTGRDGYTF
TGTGCCAGCAGCCTGACAGGGAGGGATGGCTACACCTTC
>-|TRBJ1-3|-|TRBV5-6
CASSLLHTFLKNSGNTIYF
TGTGCCAGCAGCTTGCTCCACACCTTCCTGAAAAACTCTGGAAACACCATATATTTT
>TRBD1|TRBJ1-2|-|TRBV2
CASSEGQGGRYGYTF
TGTGCCAGCAGTGAAGGACAGGGGGGAAGGTATGGCTACACCTTC
>-|TRBJ2-1|-|TRBV6-2/TRBV6-3
CASSDLRTARGRRFF
TGTGCCAGCAGTGACCTCAGGACAGCGAGAGGTCGGCGGTTCTTC
>-|TRBJ2-2|few|TRBV29-1
CSVPGTLNTGELFF
TGCAGCGTACCCGGGACGCTCAACACCGGGGAGCTGTTTTTT
>TRBD2|TRBJ2-1|-|TRBV4-1
CASSQGGLAGANEQFF
TGCGCCAGCAGCCAAGGAGGCCTAGCGGGAGCCAATGAGCAGTTCTTC
>-|TRBJ2-7|-|TRBV18
CASSPGPRRSYEQYF
TGTGCCAGCTCACCGGGACCCCGAAGGTCCTACGAGCAGTACTTC
>-|TRBJ1-4|-|TRBV27
CASSFGGSNEKLFF
TGTGCCAGCAGTTTTGGGGGTTCTAATGAAAAACTGTTTTTT
>-|TRBJ1-4|-|TRBV5-5
CASSSRDWASNEKLFF
TGTGCCAGCAGCTCTCGGGACTGGGCCTCTAATGAAAAACTGTTTTTT
>-|TRBJ2-5|-|TRBV5-1
CASSLADFQETQYF
TGCGCCAGCAGCTTGGCCGATTTCCAAGAGACCCAGTACTTC
>-|TRBJ1-1|once|TRBV4-2
CASSHITANTEAFF
TGTGCCAGCAGCCACATCACAGCGAACACTGAAGCTTTCTTT
>-|TRBJ2-5|-|TRBV6-5
CASSSPRDAETQYF
TGTGCCAGCAGTTCCCCCCGGGATGCGGAGACCCAGTACTTC
>-|TRBJ1-5|-|TRBV7-2
CASSLNRGRNQPQHF
TGTGCCAGCAGCTTAAACAGAGGACGGAATCAGCCCCAGCATTTT
>-|TRBJ1-1|-|TRBV4-3
CASSSGGMNTEAFF
TGCGCCAGCAGCTCCGGAGGGATGAACACTGAAGCTTTCTTT
>-|TRBJ1-4|-|TRBV2
CASRRGAGSNEKLFF
TGTGCCAGCAGGAGGGGGGCAGGATCTAATGAAAAACTGTTTTTT
>-|TRBJ2-5|-|TRBV9
CASSVGGRETQYF
TGTGCCAGCAGCGTCGGCGGAAGGGAGACCCAGTACTTC
>-|TRBJ1-1|-|TRBV7-3
CASSPAGVGGTEAFF
TGTGCCAGCAGCCCGGCCGGGGTAGGGGGCACTGAAGCTTTCTTT
>-|TRBJ2-2|-|TRBV7-2
CASSPDRRYTGELFF
TGTGCCAGCAGCCCCGACAGGCGTTACACCGGGGAGCTGTTTTTT
>-|TRBJ1-4|-|TRBV28
CASSFTQPGQNEKLFF
TGTGCCAGCAGTTTCACCCAACCGGGACAAAATGAAAAACTGTTTTTT
>-|TRBJ1-4|-|TRBV7-6
CASSLDPRRRATNEKLFF
TGTGCCAGCAGCTTAGACCCCCGAAGACGCGCAACTAATGAAAAACTGTTTTTT
>TRBD1|TRBJ1-6|-|TRBV11-2
CASNRGNSPLHF
TGTGCCAGCAACAGGGGGAATTCACCCCTCCACTTT
>-|TRBJ2-3|once|TRBV7-9
CASSLEFGFLADTQYF
TGTGCCAGCAGCTTAGAGTTTGGGTTTCTCGCAGATACGCAGTATTTT
>-|TRBJ1-1|-|TRBV7-2
CASSFYRGTNTEAFF
TGTGCCAGCAGCTTCTATAGGGGGACGAACACTGAAGCTTTCTTT
>TRBD1|TRBJ2-7|once|TRBV6-5
CASSLRQGPSYEQYF
TGTGCCAGCAGTCTCAGACAGGGCCCATCCTACGAGCAGTACTTC
>-|TRBJ2-7|-|TRBV4-1
CASSQGSASYEQYF
TGCGCCAGCAGCCAAGGCTCAGCCTCCTACGAGCAGTACTTC
>-|TRBJ2-7|-|TRBV10-3
CAISEPFAMGSYEQYF
TGTGCCATCAGTGAGCCTTTTGCGATGGGCTCCTACGAGCAGTACTTC
>-|TRBJ2-7|few|TRBV4-3
CASSQERGYLTYEQYF
TGCGCCAGCAGCCAAGAAAGGGGGTATTTGACCTACGAGCAGTACTTC
>-|TRBJ1-6|-|TRBV14
CASSQEDRHSPLHF
TGTGCCAGCAGCCAAGAAGATCGGCATTCACCCCTCCACTTT
>-|TRBJ1-6|-|TRBV7-9
CATRAEDLTLHF
TGTGCCACCAGGGCCGAAGACTTGACACTCCACTTT
>TRBD2|TRBJ2-1|-|TRBV6-1
CASSEGLAGYNEQFF
TGTGCCAGCAGTGAAGGCCTAGCGGGGTACAATGAGCAGTTCTTC
>-|TRBJ2-3|once|TRBV6-2/TRBV6-3
CASSYSNFNPGDTQYF
TGTGCCAGCAGTTACTCGAATTTTAATCCGGGAGATACGCAGTATTTT
>TRBD1|TRBJ1-4|once|TRBV7-8
CASSLTRDSLNEKLFF
TGTGCCAGCAGCTTAACCCGGGACAGCCTTAATGAAAAACTGTTTTTT
>-|TRBJ2-1|-|TRBV5-1
CASSDRDSTNNEQFF
TGCGCCAGCAGCGACCGGGACTCAACCAACAATGAGCAGTTCTTC
>-|TRBJ1-2|-|TRBV28
CASSFSQVFNYGYTF
TGTGCCAGCAGTTTCTCACAAGTATTTAACTATGGCTACACCTTC
>-|TRBJ1-4|-|TRBV10-2
CASSVGPREKLFF
TGCGCCAGCAGTGTGGGCCCCAGGGAAAAACTGTTTTTT
>TRBD1|TRBJ1-3|-|TRBV7-2
CASSLDRGTSGNTIYF
TGTGCCAGCAGCTTAGACAGGGGTACCTCTGGAAACACCATATATTTT
>-|TRBJ2-7|-|TRBV7-8
CASSSPGVIYDEQYF
TGTGCCAGCAGCTCTCCCGGGGTGATCTACGACGAGCAGTACTTC